In this sample, the clone carrying this T cell receptor (beta chain) turned up a few times. Its matching antigen is unknown. This entry is derived from a study of T-cell reconstitution after alpha-beta-depleted transplantation in children. Overall study findings and caveats: TCRbeta diversity was high at day 60 in some patients (a result of surviving recipient T cells and thymic progenitors). Reportedly, roughly two months post-transplant, alpha-beta T cells arose from several hundred expanded graft clones. From newly produced T cells came most of the T-cell counts and diversity one year after transplant.

Unique molecular identifiers were incorporated during preparation of the TCRbeta library. TCRdb reanalysed the PCR reads using MiXCR and keeps one entry per CDR3 protein. The table records about 350,000 distinct CDR3 sequences, around 15% of them present only once. V lost 5 bases to trimming and J lost 2 bases, with 16 bases between them. This CDR3 is built from 15 residues. Germline values: CDR1 SEHNR, CDR2 FQNEAQ (reference sequence). This chain connects TRBV7-9 to TRBJ2-7; D is unclear. The material sequenced was PBMCs, mostly from graft donor cells, taken 360 days after TCRalphabeta/CD19-depleted stem cell transplant. The sequence derives from a male patient aged 2 to 10 who had a stem cell transplant for acute lymphoblastic leukemia, so the T cells may come from the graft donor. The CDR3 DNA reads TGTGCCAGCAGCAGAAGAACCGGACGGGCCTACGAGCAGTACTTC. This translates into CASSRRTGRAYEQYF.